Listed here are 26 T cell receptor beta chains from one sample, sequenced in a study of beta chain features in type 1 diabetes (dated by TCRdb to 2016 to 2018). Libraries were built with the immunoSEQ multiplex PCR assay. The entire amount of isolated RNA was reverse transcribed using the High Capacity cDNA Reverse Transcription Kit, so the sequenced TCRB transcripts were expressed ones. TCRdb mirrors the immuneACCESS table, restricted to in-frame sequences. Some clones are absent from its copies; in checked studies, under half trace to an unresolved V gene, and the reason for the others is unknown. This sample has around 250,000 clones in its table, and around 26% of those were observed once. In total, the top ten clones hold about 3.9% of the sample. Material: central memory CD4+ T cells from blood. These receptors all stem from a man aged 25 to 40 in good health.

The V and J genes are TRBV15 and TRBJ2-7, with unresolved D. The CDR3 has 13 residues. Deletions cut 6 bases from V and 2 bases from J, with 11 bases between. Germline CDR1 LNHNV, CDR2 YYDKDF (reference sequence). The CDR3 spells CATRAPPTYEQYF. In DNA, the CDR3 is TGTGCCACCAGGGCCCCTCCGACCTACGAGCAGTACTTC.

This clone was counted between two and nine times. The rearrangement joins TRBV2 to TRBJ1-5, with 7 bases aligning to TRBD1. From germline, CDR1 is SNHLY and CDR2 FYNNEI. The CDR3 extends over 15 amino acids. With 5 bases clipped from V and 5 bases from J, the junction kept 9 bases outside the gene matches. The CDR3 DNA is TGTGCCAGCAGTACTACAGGGGAACGAGATCAGCCCCAGCATTTT. Translating gives CASSTTGERDQPQHF.

This clone was found a few times. This same CDR3 is encoded by further DNA sequences in the sample. V usage is TRBV18 and J usage is TRBJ2-3; D is perhaps TRBD1 or TRBD2 (5 bases each). The CDR3 runs 14 residues. Germline assignment: CDR1 KGHSH and CDR2 LQKENI. The V gene lost 3 bases and the J gene lost 1 base, with 8 bases spanning the gap. CDR3 region: CASSPPGRTDTQYF. Written as DNA, the CDR3 is TGTGCCAGCTCACCCCCGGGACGCACAGATACGCAGTATTTT.

This clone showed up just a few times. V is TRBV7-2 and J is TRBJ2-2; 9 positions match TRBD2. Germline-derived CDR1 and CDR2 are SGHTA and FQGNSA. This CDR3 spans 15 amino acids. Trimming removed 2 bases from V and 8 bases from J; junction bases left unmatched: 6. The CDR3 region is CASSLRLADVGELFF. The CDR3 nucleotides read TGTGCCAGCAGCTTAAGACTAGCGGATGTAGGGGAGCTGTTTTTT.

A word on this clone: Other DNA sequences in the same sample also yield this CDR3. The J gene is TRBJ2-6, the V gene TRBV10-3; D call uncertain. Germline V lookup: CDR1 ENHRY, CDR2 SYGVKD. CDR3 size: 16 residues. V gave up 0 bases and J gave up 0 bases, with 6 bases separating them. The CDR3 sequence: CAISESPGSGANVLTF. CDR3 bases: TGTGCCATCAGTGAGTCCCCGGGCTCTGGGGCCAACGTCCTGACTTTC.

This clone was counted ten times or more. The genes are TRBV10-3 and TRBJ2-1; 11 bases match TRBD2. Losses at the gene ends were 8 bases for V and 4 bases for J; bases not matched to a gene: 4. Germline V gene lookup returns CDR1 ENHRY and CDR2 SYGVKD. The CDR3 covers 14 residues. The CDR3 bases are TGTGCCATCGGGACTAGCGGAGTATACAATGAGCAGTTCTTC. This codes for CAIGTSGVYNEQFF.

The V and J genes are TRBV11-2 and TRBJ2-6; D remains unclear. V was trimmed by 7 bases and J by 2 bases, leaving 15 bases between them. CDR1 is SGHAT and CDR2 is FQNNGV in the germline V gene. The CDR3 is made up of 16 amino acids. The CDR3 loop reads CASTRSGGTGANVLTF. In DNA form, the CDR3 reads TGTGCCAGCACGCGATCAGGTGGAACTGGGGCCAACGTCCTGACTTTC.

This clone was seen a handful of times. This chain joins TRBV30 and TRBJ2-7; D is uncertain. V was shortened by 1 base and J by 4 bases, with 5 bases between the two germline ends. Germline CDR1 reads GTSNPN; CDR2 reads SVGIG (reference sequence). CDR3 length equals 11 residues. In DNA form, the CDR3 reads TGTGCCTGGAGTGAGGGATACGAGCAGTACTTC. This codes for CAWSEGYEQYF.

The table lists this clone with a count of one. The chain has TRBV14 and TRBJ1-2; no firm D call. The CDR3 loop spans 16 amino acids. The germline gives CDR1 SGHDN, CDR2 FVKESK. V dropped 1 base and J dropped 0 bases, with 12 bases sitting between them. CDR3 residues: CASSQGNTRPNYGYTF. CDR3 sequence (DNA): TGTGCCAGCAGCCAAGGAAACACCCGCCCTAACTATGGCTACACCTTC.

This clone was counted between two and nine times. The chain employs TRBV2 and TRBJ2-3, with 8 bases matching TRBD1. The CDR3 extends over 13 amino acids. Germline V CDR1 and CDR2: SNHLY, FYNNEI. V trimming: 10 bases; J trimming: 0 bases; junction bases outside the gene matches: 3. The CDR3 here is CAIQGASTDTQYF. In nucleotides, the CDR3 is TGTGCCATCCAGGGGGCGAGCACAGATACGCAGTATTTT.

In this sample, this clone turned up a few times. The rearrangement uses TRBV2 and TRBJ2-5, with 7 bases that match TRBD1. CDR1 SNHLY and CDR2 FYNNEI come from the germline V gene. This CDR3 contains 13 residues. V lost 9 bases and J lost 4; bases outside the gene matches: 8. The CDR3, as DNA: TGTGCCAGTGGACCGAGGGGGCGAGAGACCCAGTACTTC. It encodes CASGPRGRETQYF.

Of note for this clone: Other DNA variants within this sample encode the same CDR3. The chain is built from TRBV20-1 and TRBJ2-5; the D is unclear. Per germline, CDR1 DFQATT and CDR2 SNEGSKA (reference sequence). Trimming shortened V by 6 bases and J by 4 bases, and 9 bases separated the two germline ends. The CDR3 length is 11 residues. The CDR3: CSARPLETQYF. The CDR3 DNA reads as TGCAGTGCCAGACCCTTAGAGACCCAGTACTTC.

V is TRBV25-1 and J is TRBJ1-2; 9 positions agree with TRBD1. CDR3 length: 14 residues. J was trimmed by 4 bases and V by 5 bases; bases with no gene match: 5. CDR1 and CDR2 (germline): MGHDK, SYGVNS. The CDR3 spells CASSTGQGSYGYTF. CDR3 bases: TGTGCCAGCAGTACGGGACAGGGTAGCTATGGCTACACCTTC.

The rearrangement uses TRBV29-1 and TRBJ1-1; D unresolved. Germline CDR1 SQVTM, CDR2 ANQGSEA. CDR3 length equals 13 residues. The CDR3 DNA follows: TGCGGAGTGGTTTCTGTCTTGAACACTGAAGCTTTCTTT. Translation gives CGVVSVLNTEAFF.

The chain is built from TRBV2 and TRBJ1-2; 7 bases match TRBD1. The CDR3 loop spans 14 amino acids. The J segment lost 4 bases and the V segment lost 1 base, leaving 3 bases of the junction unmatched. The germline CDR1 and CDR2 sequences are SNHLY and FYNNEI. DNA for the CDR3: TGTGCCAGCAGTGAAGAGGGACAGCTCTATGGCTACACCTTC. This translates into CASSEEGQLYGYTF.

This clone was detected only a few times. This rearrangement joins TRBV2 to TRBJ1-1; D gene ambiguous. Deletions cut 6 bases from V and 1 base from J, with 24 bases between. The CDR3 runs 18 residues. Germline CDR1 SNHLY, CDR2 FYNNEI. The CDR3 DNA sequence: TGTGCCAGCAGGGATCTAATGACATCTCGAATAACGAACACTGAAGCTTTCTTT. Protein sequence: CASRDLMTSRITNTEAFF.

This chain joins TRBV28 and TRBJ2-4; 9 bases are shared with TRBD2. The CDR3 consists of 15 residues. The V gene end was trimmed by 6 bases and the J gene end by 2 bases; junction bases not matched to a gene: 5. From germline, CDR1 is MDHEN and CDR2 SYDVKM. CDR3 sequence (DNA): TGTGCCAGCAGCCCTAGCGGGACGCCCAAAAACATTCAGTACTTC. This sequence encodes CASSPSGTPKNIQYF.

This chain connects TRBV19 to TRBJ1-2; 8 bases are a match to TRBD1. The length of the CDR3 is 14 residues. V trimming: 8 bases; J trimming: 5 bases; junction bases outside the gene matches: 10. The germline gives CDR1 LNHDA, CDR2 SQIVND (reference sequence). The CDR3: CASGPTGELYGYTF. Here the CDR3 DNA reads TGTGCCAGTGGCCCGACAGGGGAGTTGTATGGCTACACCTTC. The full variable domain, its missing parts supplied by reference TRBV19 and TRBJ1-2, is DGGITQSPKYLFRKEGQNVTLSCEQNLNHDAMYWYRQDPGQGLRLIYYSQIVNDFQKGDIAEGYSVSREKKESFPLTVTSAQKNPTAFYLCASGPTGELYGYTFGSGTRLTVV.

The rearrangement joins TRBV11-2 to TRBJ2-3, with D maybe TRBD2 (9 bases). This CDR3 contains 16 residues. The germline V gene encodes CDR1 SGHAT and CDR2 FQNNGV. V shed 3 bases and J shed 5 bases, with 18 bases lying between them. The CDR3 region is CASSFKASGTGDTQYF. Written as DNA, the CDR3 is TGTGCCAGCAGCTTTAAGGCTAGCGGGACAGGAGATACGCAGTATTTT.

This clone was seen more than once but under ten times. The chain carries TRBV29-1 and TRBJ2-3; D is uncertain. Trimming pared 7 bases from V and 3 bases from J, leaving 14 bases between. Looked up from germline, CDR1 is SQVTM and CDR2 is ANQGSEA. CDR3 length: 13 amino acids. The CDR3 DNA follows: TGCAGCGCTTCAGAGTTTACAACAGATACGCAGTATTTT. Protein product: CSASEFTTDTQYF.

This clone was observed a handful of times. V gene TRBV19 combines with J gene TRBJ1-5; D perhaps matches TRBD1 (6 bases). Germline CDR1 and CDR2: LNHDA and SQIVND (reference sequence). The CDR3 has 15 residues. V was pared by 6 bases and J by 1 base, with 13 bases between. CDR3 amino acids: CASRGQGLSNQPQHF. The CDR3 DNA reads TGTGCCAGTAGAGGGCAGGGGTTGAGCAATCAGCCCCAGCATTTT.

This clone was counted only a few times. This rearrangement joins TRBV9 to TRBJ2-3; TRBD1 is a possible D gene (5 bases). V gave up 0 bases and J gave up 2 bases, with 10 bases separating them. Germline values: CDR1 SGDLS, CDR2 YYNGEE. This CDR3 is built from 15 residues. CDR3 nucleotides: TGTGCCAGCAGCGTAGCTGGGGCGGCCACAGATACGCAGTATTTT. This sequence encodes CASSVAGAATDTQYF.

This chain uses TRBV7-9 with TRBJ1-1; D is uncertain. Per germline, CDR1 SEHNR and CDR2 FQNEAQ (reference sequence). The V gene lost 5 bases and the J gene lost 1 base, with 11 bases spanning the gap. The CDR3 runs to 14 residues. The CDR3 sequence is CASSLGVGNTEAFF. The CDR3 coding sequence is TGTGCCAGCAGCCTCGGCGTCGGGAACACTGAAGCTTTCTTT.

This clone occurred a few times. The chain employs TRBV5-4 and TRBJ2-3; 10 bases are shared with TRBD1. The CDR3 covers 14 residues. Per germline, CDR1 SGHNT and CDR2 YYREEE (reference sequence). J was trimmed by 2 bases and V by 4 bases; bases with no gene match: 1. The CDR3 bases are TGTGCCAGCAGCGGGACAGGGGCCACAGATACGCAGTATTTT. Its translation: CASSGTGATDTQYF.

A few counts support this clone. The V and J genes are TRBV15 and TRBJ2-5; tentative D call: TRBD2 (6 bases). Trimming stripped 3 bases from V and 0 bases from J, with 11 bases between. Per germline, CDR1 LNHNV and CDR2 YYDKDF (reference sequence). The CDR3 contains 15 residues. DNA of the CDR3: TGTGCCACCAGCAGTGGCCGGGACTACCAAGAGACCCAGTACTTC. Translation gives CATSSGRDYQETQYF.

The J gene is TRBJ2-7, the V gene TRBV25-1; D might be TRBD1 or TRBD2, each matching 5 bases. Germline V gene lookup returns CDR1 MGHDK and CDR2 SYGVNS. Trimming cost V 2 bases and J 6 bases, with 14 bases left between them. The CDR3 contains 14 residues. CDR3 amino acids: CASSELGDGGEQYF. DNA of the CDR3: TGTGCCAGCAGTGAACTAGGGGACGGTGGCGAGCAGTACTTC.